The rows below give T cell receptor beta chains drawn from one sample of a study of T cell changes during pregnancy in multiple sclerosis. Using immunoSEQ multiplex PCR, the repertoire was profiled, and TCRdb retains in-frame clones only, with some absent. The sample consists of about 36,000 clones, around nine tenths of them appearing once. The source was CD4+ T cells from peripheral blood mononuclear cells, collected in the first trimester of pregnancy. The receptors were sampled from a female donor with multiple sclerosis, enrolled in a pregnancy study. The CDR3 runs from the conserved cysteine through the conserved F or W. The D gene is left open where the match is weak. Rows give clone size only sometimes, using once, few, many, or a class for an expanded clone.

abundance	v_gene	len	j_gene	d_gene	CDR3nt	CDR3aa
.	TRBV5-1	13	TRBJ2-7	.	TGCGCCAGCTCGGCCGGACAATCCTACGAGCAGTACTTC	CASSAGQSYEQYF
.	TRBV5-1	13	TRBJ1-1	.	TGCGCCAGCAGCTTGTCAGGGGACACTGAAGCTTTCTTT	CASSLSGDTEAFF
.	TRBV6-6	16	TRBJ2-1	TRBD2	TGTGCCAGCAGTAGCTCACCGGGGGGGAAGGTCAATGAGCAGTTCTTC	CASSSSPGGKVNEQFF
once	TRBV7-9	11	TRBJ2-3	.	TGTGCCAGCAGCCTCACAGATACGCAGTATTTT	CASSLTDTQYF
.	TRBV29-1	14	TRBJ2-5	TRBD2	TGCAGCGTGACCGGGACTAGCGGGAGAGAGACCCAGTACTTC	CSVTGTSGRETQYF
.	TRBV30	13	TRBJ1-5	.	TGTGCCTGGAGTGGTTGGCTCAATCAGCCCCAGCATTTT	CAWSGWLNQPQHF
.	TRBV19	15	TRBJ1-5	.	TGTGCCAGTAGTACCTTCTTGCGAGGAGGACAGCCCCAGCATTTT	CASSTFLRGGQPQHF
.	TRBV7-3	17	TRBJ2-3	TRBD2	TGTGCCAGCAGCTCTTTTAGCGGGAGAGGGGGCACAGATACGCAGTATTTT	CASSSFSGRGGTDTQYF
.	TRBV19	13	TRBJ1-1	TRBD1	TGTGCCAGTTCGGACAGGGGACGGAGCGAAGCTTTCTTT	CASSDRGRSEAFF
.	TRBV5-1	15	TRBJ1-4	.	TGCGCCAGCAGCTTGAGTGAGAGGATTAATGAAAAACTGTTTTTT	CASSLSERINEKLFF
.	TRBV19	13	TRBJ2-5	.	TGTGCCACCGGAAATCACCCGGGAGAGACCCAGTACTTC	CATGNHPGETQYF
.	TRBV7-3	12	TRBJ2-7	.	TGTGCCAGCAGCATGCCAGGGGGGGAGCAGTACTTC	CASSMPGGEQYF
.	TRBV7-9	15	TRBJ1-1	.	TGTGCCAGCAGCTTTTCAGGGGCGGGGAACACTGAAGCTTTCTTT	CASSFSGAGNTEAFF
.	TRBV27	16	TRBJ1-4	TRBD1	TGTGCCAGCAGCCCCCGACCGGGACAGGGTCAGGAAAAACTGTTTTTT	CASSPRPGQGQEKLFF
.	TRBV9	15	TRBJ2-7	.	TGTGCCAGCACCCCCCGGGACACATTCTCCTACGAGCAGTACTTC	CASTPRDTFSYEQYF
.	TRBV18	17	TRBJ2-5	TRBD1	TGTGCCAGCTCAGCCAACCCCGGGACAGCTAATCAAGAGACCCAGTACTTC	CASSANPGTANQETQYF
few	TRBV30	15	TRBJ1-2	.	TGTGCCTGGAGGGCCTCGGGACTCCTTAACTATGGCTACACCTTC	CAWRASGLLNYGYTF
few	TRBV7-5	16	TRBJ1-4	.	TGTGTCAGAAGCACCCCCGGGGGGCCAAAAAGGGAAAAACTGTTTTTT	CVRSTPGGPKREKLFF
once	TRBV6-1	14	TRBJ2-3	.	TGTGCCAGCGGGACGGGACACAGCACAGATACGCAGTATTTT	CASGTGHSTDTQYF
.	TRBV18	14	TRBJ1-1	.	TGTGCCAGCTCACCGGGGCAGGGTAGCACTGAAGCTTTCTTT	CASSPGQGSTEAFF
.	TRBV5-1	16	TRBJ1-1	.	TGCGCCAGCAGCCGTACAGGGACACCTTTGAACACTGAAGCTTTCTTT	CASSRTGTPLNTEAFF
.	TRBV9	15	TRBJ2-7	.	TGTGCCAGCAGCGAGGGACTTCTGAGCTCCTACGAGCAGTACTTC	CASSEGLLSSYEQYF
.	TRBV6-5	15	TRBJ1-4	.	TGTGCCAGCAGCAAATCAGGGATTTCTAATGAAAAACTGTTTTTT	CASSKSGISNEKLFF
.	TRBV5-6	14	TRBJ1-3	.	TGTGCCAGCAGCTTGTCGGGGGGTGGAAACACCATATATTTT	CASSLSGGGNTIYF
.	TRBV7-9	14	TRBJ2-2	.	TGTGCCAGCAGCTTACAGGGGAACACCGGGGAGCTGTTTTTT	CASSLQGNTGELFF
.	TRBV30	19	TRBJ2-1	TRBD2	TGTGCCTGGAGTAAGGGACTAGCGGGGGGGCGCGAGTCCTACAATGAGCAGTTCTTC	CAWSKGLAGGRESYNEQFF
once	TRBV5-1	14	TRBJ2-3	.	TGCGCCAGCAGCTTGGGACAGAGCACAGATACGCAGTATTTT	CASSLGQSTDTQYF
.	TRBV11-2	14	TRBJ1-2	.	TGTGCCAGCAGCTCGAGACGGGTTAACTATGGCTACACCTTC	CASSSRRVNYGYTF
.	TRBV21-1	16	TRBJ2-3	.	TGTGCCAGCATCAAGGGGCGGGACAGCAGCACAGATACGCAGTATTTT	CASIKGRDSSTDTQYF
.	TRBV5-5	17	TRBJ2-3	TRBD2	TGTGCCAGCAGCTGGGGGAGGACTAGCGGGAGTCAGGATACGCAGTATTTT	CASSWGRTSGSQDTQYF
.	TRBV21-1	14	TRBJ2-7	.	TGTGCCAGCAGCAAAGTAACCGGACAAAACGAGCAGTACTTC	CASSKVTGQNEQYF
.	TRBV6-4	14	TRBJ2-7	.	TGTGCCAGCAGTGAGGCGGGGACGGCGTACGAGCAGTACTTC	CASSEAGTAYEQYF
.	TRBV29-1	13	TRBJ2-1	.	TGCAGCGTCCCGGGTCTCGGGGGCAATGAGCAGTTCTTC	CSVPGLGGNEQFF
.	TRBV19	15	TRBJ1-1	.	TGTGCCAGTACCTCCGAGGGCAGGAGGAACACTGAAGCTTTCTTT	CASTSEGRRNTEAFF
.	TRBV6-5	13	TRBJ2-7	.	TGTGCCAGCAGTTCCCCGGGATGGTACGAGCAGTACTTC	CASSSPGWYEQYF
.	TRBV18	16	TRBJ2-7	TRBD1	TGTGCCAGCTCACCAAGTGGACAGGTCCGCTCCTACGAGCAGTACTTC	CASSPSGQVRSYEQYF
.	TRBV19	15	TRBJ2-1	TRBD1	TGTGCCAGTAAGGACAGGGTGAGCTCCTACAATGAGCAGTTCTTC	CASKDRVSSYNEQFF
.	TRBV7-2	13	TRBJ2-1	TRBD1	TGTGCCAGCAGCGGACAGGGGGACCGGAGTCCGTTCTTC	CASSGQGDRSPFF
.	TRBV9	16	TRBJ2-1	TRBD1	TGTGCCAGCAGCCCACGACAGGGGAGCTCCTACAATGAGCAGTTCTTC	CASSPRQGSSYNEQFF
.	TRBV28	17	TRBJ1-3	TRBD1	TGTGCCAGCAGCGGTTACAGGGGTGGTGGCTCTGGAAACACCATATATTTT	CASSGYRGGGSGNTIYF
.	TRBV13	14	TRBJ2-7	.	TGTGCCAGCAGCTTATGGGGCGGGGACTACGAGCAGTACTTC	CASSLWGGDYEQYF
.	TRBV7-2	13	TRBJ1-1	.	TGTGCCAGCAGCTGGGGCGTCGACACTGAAGCTTTCTTT	CASSWGVDTEAFF
.	TRBV6-5	14	TRBJ1-2	TRBD1	TGTGCCAGCAGCCTAACAGGGGGCGACTATGGCTACACCTTC	CASSLTGGDYGYTF
.	TRBV5-1	15	TRBJ2-2	TRBD1	TGCGCCAGCAGCCCGGGACAGGGAGGCACCGGGGAGCTGTTTTTT	CASSPGQGGTGELFF
.	TRBV19	14	TRBJ1-2	.	TGTGCCACCGCCCCCGGCGTGGCGGCCTATGGCTACACCTTC	CATAPGVAAYGYTF
.	TRBV4-1	14	TRBJ2-5	TRBD2	TGCGCCAGCAGCCAAGGTCGGGGGGGGGAGACCCAGTACTTC	CASSQGRGGETQYF
.	TRBV7-3	16	TRBJ2-2	.	TGTGCCAGCAGCTTTTTTCCGGCGGCCAACACCGGGGAGCTGTTTTTT	CASSFFPAANTGELFF
.	TRBV5-4	16	TRBJ2-7	TRBD2	TGTGCCAGCAGCTTGGTAGGGACTAGCGGTAACTACGAGCAGTACTTC	CASSLVGTSGNYEQYF
.	TRBV7-8	14	TRBJ1-2	.	TGTGCCAGCAGCTTAGCGGAAGGAGTTTATGGCTACACCTTC	CASSLAEGVYGYTF
.	TRBV5-1	15	TRBJ2-1	TRBD2	TGCGCCAGCAGCTCGACTAGCGGGAGTGCCGATGAGCAGTTCTTC	CASSSTSGSADEQFF
.	TRBV11-2	13	TRBJ2-7	TRBD2	TGTGCCAGCAGCTTTGCGGGAGGGCCCGAGCAGTACTTC	CASSFAGGPEQYF
.	TRBV4-2	18	TRBJ2-3	TRBD2	TGTGCCAGCAGCCAACCCGCCTGGCGGGGGGGCGGGGCAGATACGCAGTATTTT	CASSQPAWRGGGADTQYF
.	TRBV9	14	TRBJ1-1	TRBD1	TGTGCCAGCAGCGCGGACAGGCCCAACACTGAAGCTTTCTTT	CASSADRPNTEAFF